The next 24 T cell receptor beta chains were all read from a single sample in a study of T-cell memory formation after mild COVID-19. MiXCR, run by TCRdb on the 5' RACE reads, gives a single entry per CDR3 protein. The sample lists some 600,000 distinct CDR3 sequences, 15% to 20% occurring once. The sample comprised PBMCs or a T cell subset sorted from them (not recorded which). The origin of the receptors is an adult woman who had mild COVID-19 (a few samples of this study predate the infection). Cell type and time point are not known.

The table lists this clonotype with a few counts. The chain has TRBV4-1 and TRBJ2-7; D is unclear. The CDR3 has 13 residues. Trimming pared 2 bases from V and 2 bases from J, leaving 7 bases between. Germline CDR1 is MGHRA and CDR2 is YSYEKL. The CDR3 sequence is CASSQWAPYEQYF. CDR3 DNA sequence: TGCGCCAGCAGCCAATGGGCACCCTACGAGCAGTACTTC.

This clonotype has only a few counts. The chain couples TRBV13 to TRBJ2-7; D gene uncertain. This CDR3 has 15 amino acids. Germline CDR1 and CDR2: PRHDT and FYEKMQ (reference sequence). The ends were cut back, 3 bases at V and 5 bases at J, with 17 bases in the middle. For the CDR3, the DNA is TGTGCCAGCAGCTTCGGCACGGGTGTCTTCAACGAGCAGTACTTC. Protein: CASSFGTGVFNEQYF.

This clonotype was seen more than once but under ten times. This chain connects TRBV7-8 to TRBJ2-5, with a weak D call TRBD2 (5 bases). Germline V gives CDR1 SGHVS, CDR2 FQNEAQ. The CDR3 contains 14 residues. The ends were cut back, 11 bases at V and 3 bases at J, with 19 bases in the middle. CDR3 region: CAGGGPPIEETQYF. Here the CDR3 DNA reads TGTGCCGGCGGAGGACCCCCAATTGAAGAGACCCAGTACTTC.

CDR3 residues: CSVRQGVYEQYF. The CDR3 DNA follows: TGCAGCGTGCGACAGGGGGTCTACGAGCAGTACTTC. The V call is TRBV29-1, the J call TRBJ2-7; 9 bases match TRBD1. J was trimmed by 3 bases and V by 6 bases; bases with no gene match: 3. CDR1 and CDR2 from the germline V gene are SQVTM and ANQGSEA. The CDR3 has 12 residues.

The chain joins TRBV7-9 to TRBJ2-5; tentatively, D is TRBD2 (6 bases). The germline gives CDR1 SEHNR, CDR2 FQNEAQ (reference sequence). CDR3 length: 13 residues. V was cut by 6 bases and J by 5 bases, with 13 bases left in between. CDR3 nucleotide sequence: TGTGCCAGCAGTAAACTAGCCTCGGAGACCCAGTACTTC. Its protein is CASSKLASETQYF.

J is TRBJ1-6 and V is TRBV12-3 or TRBV12-4; 7 bases fit TRBD1. The CDR3 has 15 residues. Trimming took 6 bases from V and 7 from J; bases not matched to a gene: 9. Here the CDR3 DNA reads TGTGCCAGCAGCCATAGACAGGGCGGAAATTCACCCCTCCACTTT. It specifies CASSHRQGGNSPLHF.

This clonotype was detected many times. The chain uses TRBV5-1 and TRBJ1-5, with a possible D match to TRBD1 (5 bases). The CDR3 runs to 13 residues. Germline CDR1 and CDR2: SGHRS and YFSETQ. With 4 bases removed from V and 11 bases from J, the gap between germline ends came to 16 bases. CDR3 DNA sequence: TGCGCCAGCAGCCCGGCCGGGGGGGGAACCCAGCATTTT. It encodes CASSPAGGGTQHF. Filled out from reference TRBV5-1 and TRBJ1-5, the complete variable domain reads KAGVTQTPRYLIKTRGQQVTLSCSPISGHRSVSWYQQTPGQGLQFLFEYFSETQRNKGNFPGRFSGRQFSNSRSEMNVSTLELGDSALYLCASSPAGGGTQHFGDGTRLSIL.

The V gene is TRBV5-1, the J gene TRBJ2-5; 12 nucleotides match TRBD2. The germline CDR1 and CDR2 sequences are SGHRS and YFSETQ. CDR3 length equals 16 residues. Trimming took 4 bases from V and 4 from J; bases not matched to a gene: 8. Written as DNA, the CDR3 is TGCGCCAGCAGCCGGACGACTAGCGGGAGTTCAGAGACCCAGTACTTC. It translates to CASSRTTSGSSETQYF.

This clonotype occurred a few times. The chain's CDR3 is CASSLGAVAPKNYGYTF. The CDR3 nucleotides are TGTGCCAGCAGCTTAGGGGCCGTGGCACCTAAGAACTATGGCTACACCTTC. This sequence joins TRBV7-9 and TRBJ1-2; no reliable D call. CDR1 is SEHNR, CDR2 FQNEAQ, per germline (reference sequence). This CDR3 contains 17 residues. Trimming shortened V by 1 base and J by 2 bases, and 17 bases separated the two germline ends.

This clonotype came up a few times. The V call is TRBV7-9, the J call TRBJ2-5; a weak D match, TRBD1 (6 bases). Trimming shortened V by 5 bases and J by 2 bases, and 12 bases separated the two germline ends. CDR3 size: 14 residues. Germline V lookup: CDR1 SEHNR, CDR2 FQNEAQ (reference sequence). The CDR3 DNA sequence: TGTGCCAGCAGCCCTGGGACAAAACAAGAGACCCAGTACTTC. Encoded protein: CASSPGTKQETQYF.

The chain combines TRBV5-1 with TRBJ2-6; 9 bases match TRBD1. Germline V gene data show CDR1 as SGHRS and CDR2 as YFSETQ. The CDR3 loop spans 18 amino acids. V lost 4 bases and J lost 0; bases outside the gene matches: 8. The CDR3 reads CASSKGSGQGSGANVLTF. The DNA for the CDR3 is TGCGCCAGCAGCAAAGGATCGGGACAGGGCTCTGGGGCCAACGTCCTGACTTTC.

This clonotype was detected only a few times. The CDR3 loop reads CASSPNSFNQPQHF. The CDR3, as DNA: TGTGCCAGCAGCCCCAACAGCTTCAATCAGCCCCAGCATTTT. The chain combines TRBV3-1 with TRBJ1-5, with D uncertain. Per germline, CDR1 LGHDT and CDR2 YNNKEL (reference sequence). There are 14 residues in the CDR3. The V and J ends lost 4 bases and 3 bases respectively, with 10 bases between them.

The table lists this clonotype with a few counts. The gene calls are TRBV20-1 and TRBJ1-2; D unclear. The V gene lost 5 bases and the J gene lost 0 bases, with 13 bases spanning the gap. CDR1 and CDR2 from the germline V gene are DFQATT and SNEGSKA (reference sequence). There are 14 residues in the CDR3. As DNA, the CDR3 is TGCAGTGCTCCCCCGCGGACTCCTAACTATGGCTACACCTTC. Protein product: CSAPPRTPNYGYTF.

J is TRBJ2-1 and V is TRBV5-1; maybe TRBD2 (5 bases). The V end lost 0 bases, the J end lost 6 bases, and 16 bases lay between the germline ends. Germline CDR1 and CDR2: SGHRS and YFSETQ. This CDR3 is built from 16 residues. The CDR3 region is CASSLDPAAVGNEQFF. For the CDR3, the DNA is TGCGCCAGCAGCTTGGATCCAGCGGCGGTGGGCAATGAGCAGTTCTTC.

The chain employs TRBV27 and TRBJ1-1; tentative D call: TRBD1 (6 bases). The CDR3 contains 12 residues. V gave up 10 bases and J gave up 3 bases, with 12 bases separating them. CDR1 and CDR2 (germline): MNHEY, SMNVEV (reference sequence). Written as DNA, the CDR3 is TGTGCCATCCGTAGGGGGGACACTGAAGCTTTCTTT. Encoded protein: CAIRRGDTEAFF.

This chain uses TRBV14 with TRBJ2-2; 7 nucleotides match TRBD1. This CDR3 contains 15 residues. Germline V gene lookup returns CDR1 SGHDN and CDR2 FVKESK. V lost 3 bases and J lost 5; bases outside the gene matches: 6. CDR3 protein: CASSHQGVRTGELFF. The CDR3 bases are TGTGCCAGCAGCCATCAGGGGGTGAGGACCGGGGAGCTGTTTTTT.

The chain is built from TRBV29-1 and TRBJ1-1, with 8 bases fitting TRBD1. Germline assignment: CDR1 SQVTM and CDR2 ANQGSEA. This CDR3 spans 13 amino acids. Germline trimming cut 6 bases from V and 3 bases from J; bases unmatched to any gene: 6. CDR3 nucleotides: TGCAGCGTCCGGACAGGGTGGGACACTGAAGCTTTCTTT. Protein: CSVRTGWDTEAFF.

This clonotype was observed a few times. The chain couples TRBV7-2 to TRBJ1-1; D may be TRBD1 (6 bases). The CDR3 has 15 residues. Germline lookup yields CDR1 SGHTA and CDR2 FQGNSA. The V and J ends lost 4 bases and 5 bases respectively, with 17 bases between them. The CDR3 protein is CASSSARGLGTEAFF. CDR3 in DNA: TGTGCCAGCAGCTCAGCCAGGGGCTTGGGGACTGAAGCTTTCTTT.

This clonotype has a handful of counts. The chain joins TRBV25-1 to TRBJ1-1, with no clear D. Trimming removed 7 bases at V and 1 base at J, with 13 bases between. Germline assignment: CDR1 MGHDK and CDR2 SYGVNS. CDR3 length equals 14 residues. The CDR3 bases are TGTGCCAGCACTGCCCCCGCCCCGAACACTGAAGCTTTCTTT. Its translation is CASTAPAPNTEAFF.

The genes are TRBV12-5 and TRBJ2-7, with D possibly being TRBD1 (5 bases). Germline V gives CDR1 LGHNT, CDR2 FRNRAP. This CDR3 contains 16 residues. V gave up 0 bases and J gave up 1 base, with 13 bases separating them. CDR3: CASGLVGHQISYEQYF. The CDR3 region has the DNA TGTGCTAGTGGTTTGGTAGGACACCAAATTTCCTACGAGCAGTACTTC.

This rearrangement joins TRBV4-1 to TRBJ2-1, with 12 nucleotides matching TRBD2. V lost 7 bases and J lost 8; bases outside the gene matches: 9. Germline loops: CDR1 MGHRA, CDR2 YSYEKL. The CDR3 totals 15 residues. The CDR3 nucleotides read TGCGCCAGCACCCTAGGACTAGCGGGGAGAGATGAGCAGTTCTTC. Encoded protein: CASTLGLAGRDEQFF.

The chain joins TRBV7-2 to TRBJ2-7, with TRBD2 identical over 7 bases. The CDR3 has 18 residues. Germline V gene sequence: CDR1 SGHTA, CDR2 FQGNSA. The V segment lost 1 base and the J segment 0 bases; nucleotides outside the gene matches: 12. The CDR3 nucleotides read TGTGCCAGCAGCTTAGTGTTCGGGCCAGCGGGGAGCTCCTACGAGCAGTACTTC. This sequence encodes CASSLVFGPAGSSYEQYF.

V and J are TRBV25-1 and TRBJ2-1; the D call may be TRBD1 or TRBD2 (5 bases each). Trimming cost V 1 base and J 1 base, with 20 bases left between them. The V gene's germline CDR1 is MGHDK and CDR2 SYGVNS. The CDR3 is 19 residues long. In DNA, the CDR3 is TGTGCCAGCAGTGAATTTACCGGGGCAGCCCCGGGGTCCTACAATGAGCAGTTCTTC. It translates to CASSEFTGAAPGSYNEQFF.

The V gene is TRBV15, the J gene TRBJ2-1; D gene unclear. V lost 3 bases and J 10 bases, leaving 10 bases between the germline ends. The CDR3 is made up of 12 amino acids. CDR1 is LNHNV and CDR2 is YYDKDF in the germline V gene (reference sequence). The CDR3 coding sequence is TGTGCCACCAGCAGTGGTGGTGCGGAGCAGTTCTTC. Translated, it gives CATSSGGAEQFF. The entire variable domain, with the rest obtained from reference TRBV15 and TRBJ2-1, is as follows: DAMVIQNPRYQVTQFGKPVTLSCSQTLNHNVMYWYQQKSSQAPKLLFHYYDKDFNNEADTPDNFQSRRPNTSFCFLDIRSPGLGDTAMYLCATSSGGAEQFFGPGTRLTVL.